Below are 20 T cell receptor beta chains sequenced from a single sample in a study of cytomegalovirus exposure and HLA in healthy donors. In the PCR, 60 Vbeta and 13 Jbeta primers were used. Some clones are missing from TCRdb's copy, which holds only in-frame ones; the method was immunoSEQ multiplex PCR. Seen here are approximately 150,000 clones, roughly 83% observed once, and the top ten hold under 4%. Material: PBMCs. Receptors were obtained from a human donor in good health.

The gene calls are TRBV19 and TRBJ2-1, with 12 nucleotides matching TRBD2. V dropped 0 bases and J dropped 8; count of bases not matched to a gene: 14. Germline loops: CDR1 LNHDA, CDR2 SQIVND (reference sequence). The length of the CDR3 is 19 residues. CDR3 nucleotides: TGTGCCAGTAGTATAGATGCTCGCCGGGGGCTAGCGGGAGGGCATGAGCAGTTCTTC. It translates to CASSIDARRGLAGGHEQFF.

In this sample, this clone turned up once. The chain employs TRBV19 and TRBJ2-2; 7 nucleotides agree with TRBD1. With V trimmed by 0 bases and J by 5 bases, 3 bases remained unmatched. Per the germline V gene, CDR1 is LNHDA and CDR2 is SQIVND (reference sequence). The length of the CDR3 is 15 residues. Here the CDR3 reads CASSIEQGSTGELFF. CDR3 coding DNA: TGTGCCAGTAGTATAGAACAGGGGTCGACCGGGGAGCTGTTTTTT.

The chain has TRBV29-1 and TRBJ2-1; TRBD2 matches at 8 bases. The junction had 6 bases not matched to a gene; V was cut back by 5 bases and J by 9 bases. CDR1 is SQVTM and CDR2 is ANQGSEA in the germline V gene. The CDR3 is 12 amino acids. CDR3 nucleotides: TGCAGCGTTCACCCGGGGGGGGTTGAGCAGTTCTTC. Amino acids: CSVHPGGVEQFF.

The chain combines TRBV5-8 with TRBJ2-2; possible D gene TRBD2, 6 bases. The germline V and J ends were trimmed by 4 bases and 0 bases, with 7 bases remaining between them. This CDR3 is 14 amino acids long. The V gene's germline CDR1 is SGHTS and CDR2 YDEGEE. The chain's CDR3 is CASSGGANTGELFF. The DNA for the CDR3 is TGTGCCAGCAGCGGCGGGGCGAACACCGGGGAGCTGTTTTTT.

The genes are TRBV7-2 and TRBJ2-7; 7 nucleotides agree with TRBD1. The V gene's germline CDR1 is SGHTA and CDR2 FQGNSA. The CDR3 sequence is 13 residues long. The ends lost 5 bases at V and 4 bases at J; junction bases unmatched: 5. The DNA of the CDR3 is TGTGCCAGCAGCCCCCCGACAGGGTACGAGCAGTACTTC. This codes for CASSPPTGYEQYF.

The chain joins TRBV27 to TRBJ2-1, with 9 bases lining up with TRBD1. Losses at the gene ends were 6 bases for V and 3 bases for J; bases not matched to a gene: 3. The CDR3 length is 14 residues. The germline CDR1 and CDR2 sequences are MNHEY and SMNVEV (reference sequence). The CDR3 sequence is CASSSTGGYNEQFF. In DNA form, the CDR3 reads TGTGCCAGCAGCTCGACAGGGGGCTACAATGAGCAGTTCTTC.

This chain joins TRBV5-8 and TRBJ2-7; 7 positions agree with TRBD2. J was trimmed by 6 bases and V by 3 bases; bases with no gene match: 9. The CDR3 consists of 14 residues. Germline CDR1 SGHTS, CDR2 YDEGEE. CDR3 coding DNA: TGTGCCAGCAGCTCATCCTCCGGGGGGTTCGAGCAGTACTTC. Translated, it gives CASSSSSGGFEQYF.

The chain carries TRBV27 and TRBJ1-5; TRBD1 agrees at 8 bases. The germline gives CDR1 MNHEY, CDR2 SMNVEV (reference sequence). After removal of 11 bases from V and 0 bases from J, the junction contained 12 bases not matched to a gene. The CDR3 spans 16 residues. In DNA, the CDR3 is TGTGCCTCGGACAGGGCCAAGGGATATAGCAATCAGCCCCAGCATTTT. Protein sequence: CASDRAKGYSNQPQHF.

The chain has TRBV4-1 and TRBJ1-2, with D possibly matching TRBD1 (6 bases). CDR3 length: 13 amino acids. CDR1 is MGHRA and CDR2 is YSYEKL in the germline V gene. V was clipped by 4 bases and J by 8 bases, with 14 bases between them. Written as DNA, the CDR3 is TGCGCCAGCAGCCCTACAGGGACCTTAGGCTACACCTTC. Amino acids: CASSPTGTLGYTF.

This rearrangement joins TRBV5-4 to TRBJ2-7, with 7 bases that match TRBD1. The ends lost 0 bases at V and 4 bases at J; junction bases unmatched: 1. This CDR3 spans 13 amino acids. Germline V gene data show CDR1 as SGHNT and CDR2 as YYREEE (reference sequence). In nucleotides, the CDR3 is TGTGCCAGCAGCTTGGACAGGGGATACGAGCAGTACTTC. Amino acids: CASSLDRGYEQYF.

The CDR3 region has the DNA TGCGCCAGCAGCTTTAGACTAGCGGGGAGTTCGGAGACCCAGTACTTC. It specifies CASSFRLAGSSETQYF. The V and J genes are TRBV5-1 and TRBJ2-5; 11 positions agree with TRBD2. The V segment lost 2 bases and the J segment 5 bases; nucleotides outside the gene matches: 8. From germline, CDR1 is SGHRS and CDR2 YFSETQ. The CDR3 covers 16 residues. The full variable domain, with the rest looked up from reference TRBV5-1 and TRBJ2-5, is KAGVTQTPRYLIKTRGQQVTLSCSPISGHRSVSWYQQTPGQGLQFLFEYFSETQRNKGNFPGRFSGRQFSNSRSEMNVSTLELGDSALYLCASSFRLAGSSETQYFGPGTRLLVL.

This chain uses TRBV6-5 with TRBJ1-2; TRBD1 matches at 8 bases. The ends lost 4 bases at V and 4 bases at J; junction bases unmatched: 11. CDR3 length: 16 amino acids. Germline V gene sequence: CDR1 MNHEY, CDR2 SVGAGI. CDR3 sequence (DNA): TGTGCCAGCAGTTTCAATCTGACAGGGGCGGGCTATGGCTACACCTTC. Translated: CASSFNLTGAGYGYTF.

There are a few counts of this clone. This chain links TRBV18 with TRBJ1-4; 8 positions agree with TRBD1. Germline CDR1 and CDR2: KGHSH and LQKENI. The ends lost 6 bases at V and 0 bases at J; junction bases unmatched: 3. This CDR3 contains 15 residues. CDR3 residues: CASSPGGPTNEKLFF. CDR3 nucleotides: TGTGCCAGCTCCCCAGGGGGCCCAACTAATGAAAAACTGTTTTTT.

This clone was seen only once. The chain combines TRBV6-6 with TRBJ2-7; TRBD2 agrees at 8 bases. Germline values: CDR1 MNHNY, CDR2 SVGAGI (reference sequence). V lost 7 bases to trimming and J lost 1 base; unmatched junction nucleotides: 6. The CDR3 has 14 residues. The CDR3 is CASTKRERSYEQYF. The CDR3 DNA is TGTGCCAGCACTAAGCGGGAGCGGTCCTACGAGCAGTACTTC.

This rearrangement joins TRBV28 to TRBJ2-7; D is possibly TRBD2 (6 bases). Germline CDR1 reads MDHEN; CDR2 reads SYDVKM. The CDR3 consists of 15 residues. V lost 0 bases to trimming and J lost 6 bases, with 15 bases between them. DNA of the CDR3: TGTGCCAGCAGTTTATGGAAGGGAGGCACGAGCGAGCAGTACTTC. Translating it yields CASSLWKGGTSEQYF.

This sequence joins TRBV6-6 and TRBJ1-2; D is uncertain. Germline loops: CDR1 MNHNY, CDR2 SVGAGI (reference sequence). The V end lost 4 bases, the J end lost 4 bases, and 10 bases lay between the germline ends. CDR3 length: 13 residues. CDR3 DNA: TGTGCCAGCAGTTTTTTAGTCTCCTATGGCTACACCTTC. Encoded protein: CASSFLVSYGYTF.

J is TRBJ1-2 and V is TRBV27; D unresolved. The CDR3 extends over 12 amino acids. Germline V lookup: CDR1 MNHEY, CDR2 SMNVEV (reference sequence). Trimming stripped 4 bases from V and 5 bases from J, with 8 bases between. CDR3 in amino acids: CASSSDRYGYTF. The CDR3 DNA follows: TGTGCCAGCAGTTCCGATAGATATGGCTACACCTTC.

The chain is built from TRBV30 and TRBJ2-5; tentatively, D is TRBD2 (5 bases). Trimming stripped 0 bases from V and 0 bases from J, with 23 bases between. Germline loops: CDR1 GTSNPN, CDR2 SVGIG (reference sequence). The CDR3 has 19 residues. This CDR3 reads CAWSVLPGVLQYDQETQYF. The CDR3 DNA sequence: TGTGCCTGGAGTGTATTACCCGGGGTGCTTCAATACGACCAAGAGACCCAGTACTTC.

This clone was seen a single time. This chain uses TRBV4-2 with TRBJ2-1; no reliable D call. V lost 4 bases and J 5 bases, leaving 3 bases between the germline ends. The CDR3 is 11 amino acids. Looked up from germline, CDR1 is LGHNA and CDR2 is YNFKEQ. Written as DNA, the CDR3 is TGTGCCAGCAGCCGTAACAATGAGCAGTTCTTC. Translation gives CASSRNNEQFF.

The J gene is TRBJ2-3, the V gene TRBV6-5; 10 positions agree with TRBD1. Germline V CDR1 and CDR2: MNHEY, SVGAGI. J was trimmed by 6 bases and V by 7 bases; bases with no gene match: 10. This CDR3 comprises 15 residues. As DNA, the CDR3 is TGTGCCAGCACTAAGACAGGGGGCGCGGGGGATACGCAGTATTTT. This codes for CASTKTGGAGDTQYF.